This T cell receptor (beta chain) emerged from a study of CD8 T cells in Susac syndrome. The authors reverse transcribed roughly 0.5 to 1 ug RNA with random hexamers. The CDR3 of TCR beta was amplified by immunoSEQ multiplex PCR across 54 Vbeta and 13 Jbeta. TCRdb ran MiXCR on the immunoSEQ multiplex PCR reads and lists one entry per CDR3 protein. The repertoire holds about 140,000 distinct CDR3 sequences, with 94% as singletons. General study points: Regarding the TCR sequencing and HLA analysis, the study admitted that a relatively small number of individuals were involved.

As for this clonotype: Its antigen is as yet unknown.

Germline V gene data show CDR1 as PRHDT and CDR2 as FYEKMQ (reference sequence). The germline V and J ends were trimmed by 5 bases and 5 bases, with 13 bases remaining between them. The CDR3 consists of 13 residues. Sequencing targeted TCR beta in T cells from blood (CD8+ and CD4+). FACS enriched CD8+ TEMRA cells, while bulk CD8+ and CD4+ were negatively isolated. This chain joins TRBV13 and TRBJ2-7; D uncertain. The receptor was isolated from a human donor in good health. Sequencing was done on a sample of CD8+ T cells from PBMCs. CDR3 in amino acids: CASSQLGAHEQYF. CDR3 DNA sequence: TGTGCCAGCAGCCAATTAGGTGCCCACGAGCAGTACTTC.